These 5 T cell receptor beta chains originate from one sample sequenced in a study of cytomegalovirus exposure and HLA in healthy donors. Profiling relied on immunoSEQ multiplex PCR, and the TCRdb table lists in-frame clones only, not all of them. This table has about 220,000 clones, approximately 87% appearing once. The source material was PBMCs. The receptors originated from a man younger than 35 in good health and CMV-seronegative.

This chain connects TRBV5-8 to TRBJ1-2; D gene ambiguous. The CDR3 is 14 amino acids. Germline V gene lookup returns CDR1 SGHTS and CDR2 YDEGEE. V was pared by 4 bases and J by 3 bases, with 13 bases between. CDR3 amino acids: CASSPWAVDYGYTF. In DNA, the CDR3 is TGTGCCAGCAGCCCCTGGGCAGTGGACTATGGCTACACCTTC.

In this sample, this clone turned up once. J is TRBJ1-1 and V is TRBV2, with D perhaps matching TRBD1 (5 bases). Germline V gene lookup returns CDR1 SNHLY and CDR2 FYNNEI. This CDR3 contains 13 residues. Trimming shortened V by 5 bases and J by 6 bases, and 13 bases separated the two germline ends. CDR3 sequence (DNA): TGTGCCAGCAGTCCCGGGGGAGAACCTGAAGCTTTCTTT. Its protein is CASSPGGEPEAFF.

The chain has TRBV4-3 and TRBJ1-2; D not certain. The V end was cut by 1 base, the J end by 2 bases, with 11 bases between. CDR1 and CDR2 from the germline V gene are LGHNA and YSLEER. The CDR3 contains 15 residues. The CDR3 protein is CASSQGSGVNYGYTF. The CDR3 DNA reads TGCGCCAGCAGCCAAGGCAGCGGAGTCAACTATGGCTACACCTTC.

The V and J genes are TRBV4-3 and TRBJ1-1, with no clear D. Germline CDR1 reads LGHNA; CDR2 reads YSLEER. The CDR3 consists of 14 residues. The V end was cut by 1 base, the J end by 3 bases, with 9 bases between. CDR3 sequence reads: CASSQARQDTEAFF. CDR3 nucleotides: TGCGCCAGCAGCCAAGCTCGACAAGACACTGAAGCTTTCTTT.

The chain links TRBV5-1 to TRBJ2-7, with a weak D call TRBD1 (5 bases). V gave up 0 bases and J gave up 3 bases, with 10 bases separating them. Germline V lookup: CDR1 SGHRS, CDR2 YFSETQ. There are 14 residues in the CDR3. The CDR3 nucleotides read TGCGCCAGCAGCTTGGTGTGGCAGGGCTACGAGCAGTACTTC. Translation gives CASSLVWQGYEQYF.